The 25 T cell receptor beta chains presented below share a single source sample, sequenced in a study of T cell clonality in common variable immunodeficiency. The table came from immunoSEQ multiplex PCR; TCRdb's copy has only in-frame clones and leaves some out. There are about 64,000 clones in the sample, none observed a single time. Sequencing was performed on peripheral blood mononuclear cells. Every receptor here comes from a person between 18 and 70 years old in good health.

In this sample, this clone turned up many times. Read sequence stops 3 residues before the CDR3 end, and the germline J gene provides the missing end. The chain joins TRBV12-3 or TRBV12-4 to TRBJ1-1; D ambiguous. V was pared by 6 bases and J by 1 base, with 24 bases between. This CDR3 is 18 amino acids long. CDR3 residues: CASSGALPSSPRNTEAFF. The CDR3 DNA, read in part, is TGTGCCAGCAGCGGTGCTCTCCCCTCGAGTCCCCGGAACACTGAA.

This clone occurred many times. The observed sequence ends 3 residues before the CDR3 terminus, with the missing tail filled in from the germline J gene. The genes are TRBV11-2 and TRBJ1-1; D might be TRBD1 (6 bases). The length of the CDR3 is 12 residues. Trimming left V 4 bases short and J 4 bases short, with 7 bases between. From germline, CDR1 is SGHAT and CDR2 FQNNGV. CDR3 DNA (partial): TGTGCCAGCAGCTCAGGGGTCACTGAA. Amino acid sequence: CASSSGVTE. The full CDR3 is CASSSGVTEAFF.

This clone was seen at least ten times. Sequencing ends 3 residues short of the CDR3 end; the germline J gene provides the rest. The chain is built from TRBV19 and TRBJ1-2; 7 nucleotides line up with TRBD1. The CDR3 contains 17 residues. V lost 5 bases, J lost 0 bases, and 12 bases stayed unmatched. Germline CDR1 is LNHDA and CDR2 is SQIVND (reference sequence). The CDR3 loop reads CASSLAAGTASNYGYTF. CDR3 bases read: TGTGCCAGTAGTCTGGCTGCCGGGACAGCTTCTAACTATGGC.

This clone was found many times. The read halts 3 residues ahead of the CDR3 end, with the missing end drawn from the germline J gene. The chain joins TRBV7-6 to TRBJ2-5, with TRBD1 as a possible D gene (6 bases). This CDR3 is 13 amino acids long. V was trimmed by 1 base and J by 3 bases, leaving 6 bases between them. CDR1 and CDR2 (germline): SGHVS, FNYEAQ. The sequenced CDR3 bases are TGTGCCAGCAGCTTAGGACAGGAAGAGACC. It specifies CASSLGQEET. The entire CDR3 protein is CASSLGQEETQYF.

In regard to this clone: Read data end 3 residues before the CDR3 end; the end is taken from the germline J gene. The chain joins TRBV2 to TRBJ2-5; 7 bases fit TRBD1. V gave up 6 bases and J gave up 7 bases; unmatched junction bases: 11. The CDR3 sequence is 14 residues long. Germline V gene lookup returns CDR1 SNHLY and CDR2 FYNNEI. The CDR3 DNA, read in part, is TGTGCCAGCAGCCCCCGACAGGGAACGGGGACC. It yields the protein CASSPRQGTGT. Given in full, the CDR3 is CASSPRQGTGTQYF.

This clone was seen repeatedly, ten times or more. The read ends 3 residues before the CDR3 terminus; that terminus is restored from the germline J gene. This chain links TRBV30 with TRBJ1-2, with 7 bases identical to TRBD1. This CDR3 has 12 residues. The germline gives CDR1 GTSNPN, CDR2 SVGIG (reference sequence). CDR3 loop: CAWLGTANGYTF. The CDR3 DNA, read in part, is TGTGCCTGGTTGGGGACAGCTAACGGC.

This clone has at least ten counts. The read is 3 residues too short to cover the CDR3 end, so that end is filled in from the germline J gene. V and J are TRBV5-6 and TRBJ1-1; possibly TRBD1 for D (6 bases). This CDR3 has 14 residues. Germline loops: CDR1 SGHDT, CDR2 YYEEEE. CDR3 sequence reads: CASRTYTGKQEAFF. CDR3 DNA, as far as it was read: TGTGCCAGCAGGACCTATACAGGGAAACAAGAA.

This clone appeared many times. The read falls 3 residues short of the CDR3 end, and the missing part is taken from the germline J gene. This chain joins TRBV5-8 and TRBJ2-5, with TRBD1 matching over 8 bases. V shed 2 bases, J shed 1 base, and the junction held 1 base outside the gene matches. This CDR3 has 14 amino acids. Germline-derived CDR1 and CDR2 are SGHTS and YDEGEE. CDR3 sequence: CASSFGQGQETQYF. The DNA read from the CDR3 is TGTGCCAGCAGCTTCGGACAGGGCCAAGAGACC.

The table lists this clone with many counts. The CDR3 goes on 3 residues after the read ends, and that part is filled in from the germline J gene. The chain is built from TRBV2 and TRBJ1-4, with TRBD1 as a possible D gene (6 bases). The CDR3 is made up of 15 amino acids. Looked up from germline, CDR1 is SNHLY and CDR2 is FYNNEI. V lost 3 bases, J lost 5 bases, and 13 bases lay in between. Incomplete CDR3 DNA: TGTGCCAGCAGTGATCAGGGACAATGGAATGAAAAA. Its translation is CASSDQGQWNEK. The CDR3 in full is CASSDQGQWNEKLFF.

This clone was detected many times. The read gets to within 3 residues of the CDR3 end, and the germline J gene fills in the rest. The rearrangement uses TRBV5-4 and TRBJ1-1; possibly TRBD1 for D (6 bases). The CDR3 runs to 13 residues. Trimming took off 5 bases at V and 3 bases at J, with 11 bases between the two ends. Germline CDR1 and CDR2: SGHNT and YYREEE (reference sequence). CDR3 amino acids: CASRVSGDTEAFF. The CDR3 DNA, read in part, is TGTGCCAGCAGGGTTTCAGGGGACACTGAA.

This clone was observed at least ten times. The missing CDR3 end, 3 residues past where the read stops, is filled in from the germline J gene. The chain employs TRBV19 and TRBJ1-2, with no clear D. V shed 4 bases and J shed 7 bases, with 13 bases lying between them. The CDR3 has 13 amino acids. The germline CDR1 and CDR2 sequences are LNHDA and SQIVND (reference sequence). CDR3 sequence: CASSNTAGFGYTF. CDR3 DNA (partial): TGTGCCAGTAGTAACACTGCGGGCTTTGGC.

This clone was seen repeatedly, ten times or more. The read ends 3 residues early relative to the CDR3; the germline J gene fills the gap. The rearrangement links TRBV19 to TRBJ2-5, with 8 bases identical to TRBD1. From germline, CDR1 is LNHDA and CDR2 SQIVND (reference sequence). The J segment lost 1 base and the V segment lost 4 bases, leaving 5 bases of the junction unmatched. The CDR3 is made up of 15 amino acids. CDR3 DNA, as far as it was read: TGTGCCAGTAGTAGGACAGGGCCCGGCCAAGAGACC. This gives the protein CASSRTGPGQET. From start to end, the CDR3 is CASSRTGPGQETQYF.

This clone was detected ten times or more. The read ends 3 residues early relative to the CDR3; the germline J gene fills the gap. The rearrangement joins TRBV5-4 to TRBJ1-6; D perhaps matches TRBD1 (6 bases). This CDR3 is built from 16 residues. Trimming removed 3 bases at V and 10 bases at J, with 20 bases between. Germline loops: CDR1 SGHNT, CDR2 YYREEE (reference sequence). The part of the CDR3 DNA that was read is TGTGCCAGCAGCTCCATCCCGGGACATTCCCGGTCACCC. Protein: CASSSIPGHSRSP. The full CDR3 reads CASSSIPGHSRSPLHF.

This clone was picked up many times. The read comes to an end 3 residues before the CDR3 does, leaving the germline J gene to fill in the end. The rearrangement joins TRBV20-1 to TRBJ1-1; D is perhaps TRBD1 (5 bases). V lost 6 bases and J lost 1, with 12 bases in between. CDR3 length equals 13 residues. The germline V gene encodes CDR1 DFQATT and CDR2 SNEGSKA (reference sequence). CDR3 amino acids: CSARSTGNTEAFF. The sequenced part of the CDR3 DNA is TGCAGTGCGCGTTCCACAGGGAACACTGAA.

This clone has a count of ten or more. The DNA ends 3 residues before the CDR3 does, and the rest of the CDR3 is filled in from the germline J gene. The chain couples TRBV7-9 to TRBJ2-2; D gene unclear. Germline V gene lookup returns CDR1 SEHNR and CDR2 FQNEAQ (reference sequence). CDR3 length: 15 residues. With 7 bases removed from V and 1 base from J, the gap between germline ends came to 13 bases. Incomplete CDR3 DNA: TGTGCCAGCACCTTTGAGAGGTGGAACACCGGGGAG. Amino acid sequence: CASTFERWNTGE. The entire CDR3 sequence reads CASTFERWNTGELFF.

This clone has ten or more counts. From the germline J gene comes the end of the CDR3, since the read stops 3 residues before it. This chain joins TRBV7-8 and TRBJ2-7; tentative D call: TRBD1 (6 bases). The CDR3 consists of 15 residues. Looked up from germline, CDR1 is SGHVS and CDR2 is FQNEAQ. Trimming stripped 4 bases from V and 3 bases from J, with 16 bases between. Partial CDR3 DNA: TGTGCCAGCAGCTCCAAAGGGACATTGAGCTACGAG. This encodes CASSSKGTLSYE. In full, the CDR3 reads CASSSKGTLSYEQYF.

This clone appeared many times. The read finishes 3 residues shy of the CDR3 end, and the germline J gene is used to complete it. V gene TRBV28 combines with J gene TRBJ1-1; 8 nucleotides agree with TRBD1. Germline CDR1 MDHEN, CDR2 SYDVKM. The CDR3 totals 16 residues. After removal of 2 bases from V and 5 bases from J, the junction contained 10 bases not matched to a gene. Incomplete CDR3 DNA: TGTGCCAGCAGTTTACCGAGGACAGGGAGTGCGACTGAA. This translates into CASSLPRTGSATE. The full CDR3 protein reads CASSLPRTGSATEAFF.

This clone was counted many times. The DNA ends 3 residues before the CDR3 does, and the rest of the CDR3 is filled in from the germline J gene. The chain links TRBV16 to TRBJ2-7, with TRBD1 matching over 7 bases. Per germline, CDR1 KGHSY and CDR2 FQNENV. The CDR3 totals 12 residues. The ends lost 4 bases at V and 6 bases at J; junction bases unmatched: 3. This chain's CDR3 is CASSPRQGEQYF. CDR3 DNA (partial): TGTGCCAGCAGCCCCCGACAGGGCGAG.

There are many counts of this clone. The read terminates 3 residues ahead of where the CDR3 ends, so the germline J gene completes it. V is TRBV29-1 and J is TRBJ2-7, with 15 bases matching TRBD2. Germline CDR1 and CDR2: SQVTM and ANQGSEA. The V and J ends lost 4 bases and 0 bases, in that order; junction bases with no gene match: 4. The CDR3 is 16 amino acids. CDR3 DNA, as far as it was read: TGCAGCGTTGGAGGGACTAGCGGGAGGTACTCCTACGAG. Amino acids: CSVGGTSGRYSYE. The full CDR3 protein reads CSVGGTSGRYSYEQYF.

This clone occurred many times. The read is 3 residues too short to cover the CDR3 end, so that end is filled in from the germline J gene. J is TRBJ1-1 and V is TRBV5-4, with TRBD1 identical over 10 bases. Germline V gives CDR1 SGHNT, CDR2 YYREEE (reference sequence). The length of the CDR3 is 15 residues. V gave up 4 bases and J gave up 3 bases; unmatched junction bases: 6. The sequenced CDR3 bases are TGTGCCAGCAGCCCGGGACAGGGGCGGTACACTGAA. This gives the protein CASSPGQGRYTE. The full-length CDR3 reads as CASSPGQGRYTEAFF.

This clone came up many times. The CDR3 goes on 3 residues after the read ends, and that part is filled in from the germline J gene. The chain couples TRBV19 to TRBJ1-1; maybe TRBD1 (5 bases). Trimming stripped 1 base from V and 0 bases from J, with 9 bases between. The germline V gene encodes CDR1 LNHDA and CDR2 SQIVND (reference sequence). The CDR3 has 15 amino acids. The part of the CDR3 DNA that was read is TGTGCCAGTAGTATAGGTGGGGCCCTGAACACTGAA. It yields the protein CASSIGGALNTE. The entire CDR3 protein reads CASSIGGALNTEAFF.

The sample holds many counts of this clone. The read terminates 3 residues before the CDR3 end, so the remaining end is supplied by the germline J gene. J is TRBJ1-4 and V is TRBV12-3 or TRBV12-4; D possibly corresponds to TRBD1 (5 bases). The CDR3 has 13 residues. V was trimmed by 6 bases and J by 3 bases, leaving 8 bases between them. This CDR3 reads CASRPGANEKLFF. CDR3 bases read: TGTGCCAGCAGGCCGGGGGCTAATGAAAAA.

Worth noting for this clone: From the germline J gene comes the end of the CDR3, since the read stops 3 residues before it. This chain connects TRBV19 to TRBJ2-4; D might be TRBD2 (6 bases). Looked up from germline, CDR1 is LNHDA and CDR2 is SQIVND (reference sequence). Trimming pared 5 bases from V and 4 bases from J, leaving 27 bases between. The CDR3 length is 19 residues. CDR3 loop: CASSESSRGSGLIKNIQYF. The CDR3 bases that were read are TGTGCCAGTAGTGAATCGTCTCGTGGCAGCGGGTTGATTAAAAACATT.

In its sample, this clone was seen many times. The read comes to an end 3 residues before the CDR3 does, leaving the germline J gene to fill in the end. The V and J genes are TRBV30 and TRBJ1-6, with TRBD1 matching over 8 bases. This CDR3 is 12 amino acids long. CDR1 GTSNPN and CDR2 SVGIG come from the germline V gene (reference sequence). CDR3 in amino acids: CAWAPTGETLHF. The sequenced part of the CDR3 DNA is TGTGCCTGGGCTCCGACAGGGGAAACC.

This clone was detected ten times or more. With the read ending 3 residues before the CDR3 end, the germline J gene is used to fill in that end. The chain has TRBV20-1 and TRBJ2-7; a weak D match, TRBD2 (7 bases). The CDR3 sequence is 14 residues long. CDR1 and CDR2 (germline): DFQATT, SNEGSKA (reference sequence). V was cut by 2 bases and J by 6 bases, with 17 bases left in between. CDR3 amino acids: CSARHSQGRGEQYF. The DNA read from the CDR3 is TGCAGTGCTAGACATTCTCAGGGGAGGGGCGAG.